Each of the 20 T cell receptor beta chains below was sequenced from the same sample in a study of control samples from healthy donors and cancer patients. Method: immunoSEQ multiplex PCR; TCRdb's copy keeps in-frame clones and lacks some. Here the sample spans 40,000 to 55,000 clones, more than 85% being singletons. The specimen sequenced was PBMCs. These receptors came from a woman in her 50s with head and neck cancer.

The chain joins TRBV5-4 to TRBJ2-5, with TRBD2 matching 10 bases. This CDR3 is 14 amino acids long. CDR1 is SGHNT and CDR2 is YYREEE in the germline V gene (reference sequence). V shed 2 bases and J 3 bases; nucleotides not matched to a gene: 1. The CDR3 region has the DNA TGTGCCAGCAGCTTCGGACTAGCGGAAGAGACCCAGTACTTC. Its protein product is CASSFGLAEETQYF.

J is TRBJ1-2 and V is TRBV7-9, with D unclear. Trimming cost V 4 bases and J 8 bases, with 20 bases left between them. CDR1 SEHNR and CDR2 FQNEAQ come from the germline V gene (reference sequence). The CDR3 length is 15 residues. The chain's CDR3 is CASSSLDRLWRGYTF. The CDR3, as DNA: TGTGCCAGCAGCTCCCTGGACCGCCTTTGGAGAGGCTACACCTTC.

This chain joins TRBV29-1 and TRBJ2-7; a possible D gene is TRBD1 (5 bases). Trimming took off 4 bases at V and 1 base at J, with 14 bases between the two ends. CDR3 size: 14 residues. Germline V gene data show CDR1 as SQVTM and CDR2 as ANQGSEA. The CDR3 nucleotides are TGCAGCGTTGGTCTGGGGCACCCGTCCTACGAGCAGTACTTC. Translation gives CSVGLGHPSYEQYF.

V is TRBV11-2 and J is TRBJ2-5, with 12 bases that match TRBD2. The CDR3 covers 17 residues. J was trimmed by 5 bases and V by 1 base; bases with no gene match: 8. Germline values: CDR1 SGHAT, CDR2 FQNNGV. CDR3 nucleotide sequence: TGTGCCAGCAGCTTAGGTCCTAGCGGGGGGGCGAGGGAGACCCAGTACTTC. Its protein product is CASSLGPSGGARETQYF.

V and J are TRBV6-4 and TRBJ2-2, with D unresolved. The CDR3 runs to 13 residues. V was shortened by 4 bases and J by 1 base, with 4 bases between the two germline ends. CDR1 MRHNA and CDR2 SNTAGT come from the germline V gene. In DNA, the CDR3 is TGTGCCAGCAGTGCGGGGAACACCGGGGAGCTGTTTTTT. Translation: CASSAGNTGELFF.

The chain recombines TRBV5-6 with TRBJ2-7; no firm D call. The CDR3 is 14 amino acids. Germline assignment: CDR1 SGHDT and CDR2 YYEEEE. V shed 2 bases and J shed 5 bases, with 14 bases lying between them. The CDR3 sequence: CASSLGDPTNEQYF. The CDR3 bases are TGTGCCAGCAGCTTAGGAGACCCGACCAACGAGCAGTACTTC.

The CDR3 DNA reads TGTGCCAGCAGTCGCTTGGCGCGGGGAATGAATACGCAGTATTTT. Translated, it gives CASSRLARGMNTQYF. The rearrangement links TRBV6-5 to TRBJ2-3; possibly TRBD2 for D (6 bases). V dropped 5 bases and J dropped 7 bases, with 19 bases sitting between them. The CDR3 spans 15 residues. Germline V gene sequence: CDR1 MNHEY, CDR2 SVGAGI.

The chain carries TRBV6-6 and TRBJ1-2, with D unresolved. V lost 2 bases to trimming and J lost 6 bases, with 10 bases between them. The CDR3 covers 13 residues. Germline loops: CDR1 MNHNY, CDR2 SVGAGI (reference sequence). The CDR3 DNA sequence: TGTGCCAGCAGTTACGGGCAGGTTGATGGCTACACCTTC. The encoded protein is CASSYGQVDGYTF.

The chain joins TRBV28 to TRBJ2-1; TRBD2 aligns across 7 bases. Germline lookup yields CDR1 MDHEN and CDR2 SYDVKM. The CDR3 loop spans 14 amino acids. J lost 4 bases, V lost 6 bases, and 6 bases had no gene match. The CDR3 loop is CASRGGGAYNEQFF. In DNA, the CDR3 is TGTGCCAGCAGGGGGGGAGGGGCTTACAATGAGCAGTTCTTC.

The chain recombines TRBV11-2 with TRBJ2-5; D gene unclear. This CDR3 comprises 15 residues. Germline values: CDR1 SGHAT, CDR2 FQNNGV. V was trimmed by 4 bases and J by 2 bases, leaving 14 bases between them. CDR3 sequence (DNA): TGTGCCAGCAGCTCCATCCCGAGAAATCAAGAGACCCAGTACTTC. The encoded protein is CASSSIPRNQETQYF.

This chain joins TRBV28 and TRBJ1-5, with a weak D call TRBD1 (5 bases). CDR3 length: 15 residues. Looked up from germline, CDR1 is MDHEN and CDR2 is SYDVKM. V lost 3 bases and J lost 5, with 14 bases in between. The CDR3 is CASSFQGAAHQPQHF. In DNA, the CDR3 is TGTGCCAGCAGTTTTCAAGGGGCAGCCCATCAGCCCCAGCATTTT.

V and J are TRBV4-3 and TRBJ1-2, with TRBD1 matching 7 bases. The CDR3 spans 15 residues. Germline assignment: CDR1 LGHNA and CDR2 YSLEER. The V and J ends lost 1 base and 3 bases, in that order; junction bases with no gene match: 5. CDR3 in DNA: TGCGCCAGCAGCCAAGTCGGCAGGGGGGACTATGGCTACACCTTC. It yields the protein CASSQVGRGDYGYTF.

The chain recombines TRBV19 with TRBJ1-1, with D unclear. The CDR3 consists of 11 residues. V was shortened by 5 bases and J by 3 bases, with 4 bases between the two germline ends. Per the germline V gene, CDR1 is LNHDA and CDR2 is SQIVND (reference sequence). CDR3 sequence: CASSAYTEAFF. CDR3 in DNA: TGTGCCAGTAGTGCTTACACTGAAGCTTTCTTT.

This clone was seen only a few times. The rearrangement links TRBV28 to TRBJ1-5; 12 nucleotides match TRBD1. CDR3 size: 16 residues. Germline values: CDR1 MDHEN, CDR2 SYDVKM. V shed 7 bases and J 5 bases; nucleotides not matched to a gene: 9. In DNA, the CDR3 is TGTGCCAGCACCCCCGTAGGGACAGGGGGCGATCAGCCCCAGCATTTT. It specifies CASTPVGTGGDQPQHF.

The rearrangement joins TRBV9 to TRBJ2-2, with a weak D call TRBD1 (6 bases). There are 13 residues in the CDR3. V lost 9 bases and J lost 2, with 11 bases in between. The V gene's germline CDR1 is SGDLS and CDR2 YYNGEE. The CDR3 DNA reads as TGTGCCATCCCGGGACAAAACACCGGGGAGCTGTTTTTT. It translates to CAIPGQNTGELFF.

The rearrangement uses TRBV5-4 and TRBJ1-2, with TRBD1 matching 8 bases. Germline V gene sequence: CDR1 SGHNT, CDR2 YYREEE (reference sequence). The CDR3 is 15 amino acids. J was trimmed by 5 bases and V by 5 bases; bases with no gene match: 11. The CDR3 loop reads CASRQGATQGYGYTF. The CDR3 DNA is TGTGCCAGCAGGCAGGGGGCGACGCAAGGATATGGCTACACCTTC.

The CDR3 reads CASSYGTGANEKLFF. The CDR3 DNA is TGTGCCAGCAGCTATGGGACAGGGGCTAATGAAAAACTGTTTTTT. This rearrangement joins TRBV5-6 to TRBJ1-4; 10 positions match TRBD1. J lost 3 bases, V lost 3 bases, and 2 bases had no gene match. The CDR3 sequence is 15 residues long. Per germline, CDR1 SGHDT and CDR2 YYEEEE.

The genes are TRBV6-5 and TRBJ2-2; D may be TRBD1 (6 bases). The CDR3 totals 15 residues. V dropped 4 bases and J dropped 0 bases, with 9 bases sitting between them. In germline, CDR1 is MNHEY, CDR2 SVGAGI. CDR3 sequence reads: CASSSRQANTGELFF. The CDR3 DNA follows: TGTGCCAGCAGTTCTAGACAGGCGAACACCGGGGAGCTGTTTTTT.

The chain employs TRBV2 and TRBJ2-5; TRBD1 might be the D (6 bases). The CDR3 sequence is 16 residues long. V lost 6 bases, J lost 2 bases, and 19 bases lay in between. Per the germline V gene, CDR1 is SNHLY and CDR2 is FYNNEI. In nucleotides, the CDR3 is TGTGCCAGCAGGGGGGCAATTCGGACAGTTCAAGAGACCCAGTACTTC. The encoded protein is CASRGAIRTVQETQYF.

The chain carries TRBV30 and TRBJ2-1, with TRBD2 matching 10 bases. This CDR3 is built from 14 residues. The trim removed 3 bases at V and 2 bases at J, leaving 1 base unmatched. Germline CDR1 GTSNPN, CDR2 SVGIG (reference sequence). In DNA, the CDR3 is TGTGCCTGGAGACTAGCGGGGACCTACAATGAGCAGTTCTTC. It specifies CAWRLAGTYNEQFF.